The rows below give T cell receptor beta chains drawn from one sample of a study of CD8 T cells in ankylosing spondylitis. TCRdb fed the 5' RACE reads into MiXCR, producing one record per CDR3 protein. There are about 100,000 distinct CDR3 sequences in the sample; 8.5% to 9% occur only once, and approximately 5.5% lies in the top ten. The sample was blood, either unsorted or a sorted T cell fraction (not recorded which). These receptor sequences come from a male donor with ankylosing spondylitis or in good health (not recorded which). Each CDR3 is given with its conserved first and last residue. Fields, in order: CDR3 length, V gene, J gene, clone size, D gene, CDR3 DNA, CDR3 protein. The D gene is left open where the match is weak. Clone size is given for some rows only: seen once, a few or many times, or a class if the clone is expanded.

16	TRBV12-3/TRBV12-4	TRBJ2-3	-	TRBD1	TGTGCCAGCAGCCTAGGGACAGGGGGTGGCACAGATACGCAGTATTTT	CASSLGTGGGTDTQYF
12	TRBV29-1	TRBJ2-3	many	-	TGCAGCGTTGAAGCGGACACAGATACGCAGTATTTT	CSVEADTDTQYF
11	TRBV2	TRBJ2-2	many	-	TGTGCCAGCAGAGAGACCGGGGAGCTGTTTTTT	CASRETGELFF
16	TRBV4-2	TRBJ2-2	-	-	TGTGCCAGCAGCCAAGATCTGGGGGCATCTATCGGGGAGCTGTTTTTT	CASSQDLGASIGELFF
16	TRBV7-9	TRBJ2-3	few	TRBD2	TGTGCCAGCACCGGCGCGGGACTAGCGATCACAGATACGCAGTATTTT	CASTGAGLAITDTQYF
15	TRBV5-5	TRBJ2-2	many	TRBD1	TGTGCCAGCAGCTACGGACAGGGGGCCACCGGGGAGCTGTTTTTT	CASSYGQGATGELFF
19	TRBV11-1	TRBJ2-6	-	-	TGTGCCAGCAGCTTAGATTTTTGGGACGGAGACTCTGGGGCCAACGTCCTGACTTTC	CASSLDFWDGDSGANVLTF
17	TRBV11-2	TRBJ2-7	few	-	TGTGCCAGCAGCTTAGAAGGTGGCGGGGTTAGCTCCTACGAGCAGTACTTC	CASSLEGGGVSSYEQYF
15	TRBV7-6	TRBJ1-5	-	TRBD1	TGTGCCAGCAGCTCCGGACAGGGGCTTGTTCAGCCCCAGCATTTT	CASSSGQGLVQPQHF
14	TRBV27	TRBJ1-1	many	-	TGTGCCAGCAGTCGAAGAGGGGGGAACACTGAAGCTTTCTTT	CASSRRGGNTEAFF
15	TRBV30	TRBJ2-7	many	TRBD1	TGTGCCTGGAGTGGCCGACAGGGGGCGAAGTACGAGCAGTACTTC	CAWSGRQGAKYEQYF
13	TRBV5-1	TRBJ2-1	many	-	TGCGCCAGCAGCTTGGGGACAGTCAATGAGCAGTTCTTC	CASSLGTVNEQFF
11	TRBV25-1	TRBJ2-7	once	-	TGTGCCAGCAGTGGGCCACGCGAGCAGTACTTC	CASSGPREQYF
12	TRBV18	TRBJ2-3	few	-	TGTGCCAGCTCACGGACAGCAGATACGCAGTATTTT	CASSRTADTQYF
15	TRBV20-1	TRBJ1-1	many	-	TGCAGTGCTATACCAACAGGGAAGGCGGACACTGAAGCTTTCTTT	CSAIPTGKADTEAFF
14	TRBV12-3/TRBV12-4	TRBJ2-7	few	TRBD1	TGTGCCAGCAGTACCTCAGGGGGAGCGCAAGAGCAGTACTTC	CASSTSGGAQEQYF
12	TRBV5-1	TRBJ2-1	many	-	TGCGCCAGCAGCCCCGAGGGGAATGAGCAGTTCTTC	CASSPEGNEQFF
16	TRBV20-1	TRBJ2-7	many	-	TGCAGTGCTAGAGGATATTCAACGGGGGCAGTTTACGAGCAGTACTTC	CSARGYSTGAVYEQYF
15	TRBV3-1	TRBJ1-2	many	-	TGTGCCAGCAGCTCCCGGGGACGGACTAACTATGGCTACACCTTC	CASSSRGRTNYGYTF
15	TRBV15	TRBJ2-1	many	-	TGTGCCACCAGCAGACTACAGGGGGGGAACAATGAGCAGTTCTTC	CATSRLQGGNNEQFF
16	TRBV12-3/TRBV12-4	TRBJ2-1	many	TRBD2	TGTGCCAGCAGCCCGACTAGCGGCGTCTTGTACAATGAGCAGTTCTTC	CASSPTSGVLYNEQFF
19	TRBV11-2	TRBJ1-5	-	-	TGTGCCAGCAGCCCCCAATCCCTGGGGGGGGATTCGGATAATCAGCCCCAGCATTTT	CASSPQSLGGDSDNQPQHF
15	TRBV2	TRBJ2-6	few	-	TGTGCCAGCAGTTCGGACGCGTCTGGGGCCAACGTCCTGACTTTC	CASSSDASGANVLTF
16	TRBV11-1	TRBJ2-3	many	TRBD2	TGTGCCAGCAGCTCATCTAGCGGAGCTAGCACAGATACGCAGTATTTT	CASSSSSGASTDTQYF
15	TRBV28	TRBJ1-4	many	-	TGTGCCAGCAGTTTATCAGAACAGCTTAATGAAAAACTGTTTTTT	CASSLSEQLNEKLFF
12	TRBV29-1	TRBJ2-5	many	-	TGCAGCGCTAAGGCTGATTGGGAGACCCAGTACTTC	CSAKADWETQYF
16	TRBV29-1	TRBJ2-3	many	TRBD2	TGCAGCGCCACACTGGGACTAGCGGGCCCCACAGATACGCAGTATTTT	CSATLGLAGPTDTQYF
11	TRBV29-1	TRBJ2-1	few	-	TGCAGCGCCTCGGCCCCCCTTGAGCAGTTCTTC	CSASAPLEQFF
15	TRBV11-2	TRBJ2-1	few	-	TGTGCCAGCAGCTTAGGCAGGGGATTCTACAATGAGCAGTTCTTC	CASSLGRGFYNEQFF
15	TRBV7-2	TRBJ1-6	many	-	TGTGCCAGCAGCTTAGCAGGGCCCGATAATTCACCCCTCCACTTT	CASSLAGPDNSPLHF
19	TRBV27	TRBJ2-5	many	TRBD2	TGTGCCAGCAGTTTAATCCCTGGGACTAGCATCCTTTCTCGGGAGACCCAGTACTTC	CASSLIPGTSILSRETQYF
16	TRBV7-3	TRBJ2-6	many	-	TGTGCCAGCAGCTCAACGCAGCCCTCTGGGGCCAACGTCCTGACTTTC	CASSSTQPSGANVLTF
15	TRBV7-8	TRBJ2-1	many	TRBD2	TGTGCCAGCAGCCTACAGCGGGGGGGGGTTGATGAGCAGTTCTTC	CASSLQRGGVDEQFF
15	TRBV3-1	TRBJ2-5	many	-	TGTGCCAGCAGCCAAGGAAGGGGAGATCTGGAGACCCAGTACTTC	CASSQGRGDLETQYF
16	TRBV3-1	TRBJ2-1	-	TRBD1	TGTGCCAGCAGCCAAGATAACAGGGGGCACTACAATGAGCAGTTCTTC	CASSQDNRGHYNEQFF
17	TRBV7-2	TRBJ2-2	few	-	TGTGCCAGCAGCTTCGGGGGCCGCCGGAAAAACACCGGGGAGCTGTTTTTT	CASSFGGRRKNTGELFF
14	TRBV29-1	TRBJ2-1	many	-	TGCAGCGTTGCCCCGGCCTCTACCCGCGGTGAGCAGTTCTTC	CSVAPASTRGEQFF
15	TRBV9	TRBJ1-1	-	-	TGTGCCAGCAGCGTAGAGGAATGGCTGAACACTGAAGCTTTCTTT	CASSVEEWLNTEAFF
14	TRBV12-3/TRBV12-4	TRBJ1-1	many	TRBD1	TGTGCCAGCAGTTTGCAGGGGGTGGGCACTGAAGCTTTCTTT	CASSLQGVGTEAFF
14	TRBV20-1	TRBJ2-1	many	TRBD1	TGCAGTGCTAGTCGGGGACAGGGCGGCAATGAGCAGTTCTTC	CSASRGQGGNEQFF
17	TRBV12-3/TRBV12-4	TRBJ1-6	many	-	TGTGCCAGCAGTTTAGCTTTTCAGGAAACAAATAATTCACCCCTCCACTTT	CASSLAFQETNNSPLHF